These 9 T cell receptor beta chains originate from one sample sequenced in a study of T cell responses to AZD1222 COVID-19 vaccine. TCRdb's copy holds only in-frame clones and misses some; the assay was immunoSEQ multiplex PCR. This sample has roughly 150,000 clones, with 88% found just once. The starting material was peripheral blood, obtained on day 0 of AZD1222 vaccination. The source of these receptors is an adult in good health.

CDR3 sequence reads: CASSPLAGGYEQYF. The CDR3 DNA is TGTGCCAGTAGTCCTCTAGCGGGAGGTTACGAGCAGTACTTC. The chain combines TRBV19 with TRBJ2-7, with TRBD2 identical over 11 bases. The CDR3 has 14 amino acids. Germline assignment: CDR1 LNHDA and CDR2 SQIVND (reference sequence). V trimming: 5 bases; J trimming: 4 bases; junction bases outside the gene matches: 4.

The V gene is TRBV30, the J gene TRBJ1-6; D is ambiguous. Trimming left V 3 bases short and J 6 bases short, with 12 bases between. This CDR3 contains 14 residues. Germline V gives CDR1 GTSNPN, CDR2 SVGIG (reference sequence). The CDR3 region is CAWSPGTRNSPLHF. The CDR3, as DNA: TGTGCCTGGAGCCCGGGAACCCGTAATTCACCCCTCCACTTT.

This chain joins TRBV5-4 and TRBJ1-2; D might be TRBD1 (6 bases). The CDR3 extends over 14 amino acids. The V gene's germline CDR1 is SGHNT and CDR2 YYREEE (reference sequence). The V and J ends lost 0 bases and 4 bases respectively, with 10 bases between them. The CDR3 loop reads CASSLARGAYGYTF. The CDR3 DNA is TGTGCCAGCAGCTTGGCCAGGGGCGCCTATGGCTACACCTTC.

V is TRBV12-3 or TRBV12-4 and J is TRBJ1-2, with 9 bases identical to TRBD1. The CDR3 extends over 13 amino acids. J lost 5 bases, V lost 6 bases, and 4 bases had no gene match. The CDR3 loop is CASRLDRGYGYTF. DNA for the CDR3: TGTGCCAGCAGACTGGACAGGGGTTATGGCTACACCTTC.

J is TRBJ2-7 and V is TRBV28, with 12 bases fitting TRBD2. Germline CDR1 is MDHEN and CDR2 is SYDVKM. Unmatched junction bases numbered 6, after V lost 3 bases and J lost 0 bases. The CDR3 runs to 17 residues. The CDR3 DNA is TGTGCCAGCAGTTTTCGACTAGCGGGAGTGAGCTCCTACGAGCAGTACTTC. It translates to CASSFRLAGVSSYEQYF.

The rearrangement joins TRBV7-2 to TRBJ2-1; perhaps TRBD2 as D (6 bases). Germline CDR1 reads SGHTA; CDR2 reads FQGNSA. The CDR3 is 13 amino acids. Trimming took 5 bases from V and 2 from J, leaving 7 bases between them. The CDR3 DNA reads TGTGCCAGCAGCCGGAGGGCCTACAATGAGCAGTTCTTC. Its protein is CASSRRAYNEQFF. Looking up the rest from reference TRBV7-2 and TRBJ2-1 gives the full variable domain: GAGVSQSPSNKVTEKGKDVELRCDPISGHTALYWYRQSLGQGLEFLIYFQGNSAPDKSGLPSDRFSAERTGGSVSTLTIQRTQQEDSAVYLCASSRRAYNEQFFGPGTRLTVL.

This clone was seen once. V is TRBV28 and J is TRBJ2-7; D not certain. The CDR3 runs 11 residues. Germline V CDR1 and CDR2: MDHEN, SYDVKM. Trimming stripped 6 bases from V and 7 bases from J, with 10 bases between. The CDR3 DNA reads TGTGCCAGCAGCCCCCTCGGGGAGCAGTACTTC. Its translation is CASSPLGEQYF.

The V call is TRBV20-1, the J call TRBJ2-7; TRBD1 agrees at 7 bases. The CDR3 is 11 residues long. The V gene end was trimmed by 5 bases and the J gene end by 7 bases; junction bases not matched to a gene: 5. The germline gives CDR1 DFQATT, CDR2 SNEGSKA (reference sequence). CDR3 DNA sequence: TGCAGTGCTTCACAGGGGCGGGAGCAGTACTTC. Encoded protein: CSASQGREQYF.

In this sample, this clone turned up once. J is TRBJ1-1 and V is TRBV28; possible D gene TRBD1, 6 bases. V was clipped by 5 bases and J by 1 base, with 11 bases between them. The CDR3 has 14 residues. Germline V gene data show CDR1 as MDHEN and CDR2 as SYDVKM. The CDR3 DNA follows: TGTGCCAGCAGTCCCAGACAGGAGAACACTGAAGCTTTCTTT. It specifies CASSPRQENTEAFF.